The present TCR beta chain was sequenced within a study of blood T cells in healthy people across ages. As concerns this clonotype: Its target is unknown.

Trimming at V came to 5 bases and at J to 13 bases, leaving 10 bases not matched to a gene. CDR3 length: 13 residues. Germline V gene sequence: CDR1 SGHTA, CDR2 FQGNSA. Overall study results and limits: When set beside aged donors, long-lived donors presented more naive CD4+ cells and higher diversity.

The draw of peripheral blood yielded ten milliliters from each donor. Sample-barcoded 5' priming and a J-beta primer mix drove a second PCR of 7 to 11 cycles. A single record per CDR3 protein comes from TCRdb applying MiXCR to the 5' RACE reads. Of 1,100,000 or so distinct CDR3 sequences in the sample, 35% to 50% are singletons; the top ten hold approximately 20%. J is TRBJ2-4 and V is TRBV7-2; 8 nucleotides line up with TRBD1. This receptor was obtained from a woman aged 60-70 years in good health. The sample comprised blood. As DNA, the CDR3 is TGTGCCAGCAGCCCTCGGACAGGGTTCGGGCAGTACTTC. This codes for CASSPRTGFGQYF.